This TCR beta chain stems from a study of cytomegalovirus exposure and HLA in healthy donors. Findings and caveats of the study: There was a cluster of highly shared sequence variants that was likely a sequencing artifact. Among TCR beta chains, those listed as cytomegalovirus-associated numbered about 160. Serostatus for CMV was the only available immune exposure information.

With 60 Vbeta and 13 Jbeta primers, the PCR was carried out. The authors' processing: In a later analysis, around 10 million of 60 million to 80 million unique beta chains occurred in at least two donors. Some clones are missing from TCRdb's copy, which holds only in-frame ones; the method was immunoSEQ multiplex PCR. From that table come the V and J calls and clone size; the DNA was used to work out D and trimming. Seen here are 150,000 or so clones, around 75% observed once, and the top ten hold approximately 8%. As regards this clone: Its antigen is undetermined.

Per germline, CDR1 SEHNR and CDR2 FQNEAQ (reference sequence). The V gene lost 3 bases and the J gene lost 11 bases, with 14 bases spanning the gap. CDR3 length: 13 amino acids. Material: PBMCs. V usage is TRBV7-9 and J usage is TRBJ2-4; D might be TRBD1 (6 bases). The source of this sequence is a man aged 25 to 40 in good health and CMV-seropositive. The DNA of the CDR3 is TGTGCCAGCAGCTTGGGGGCCCGAGAAGTTCAGTACTTC. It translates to CASSLGAREVQYF. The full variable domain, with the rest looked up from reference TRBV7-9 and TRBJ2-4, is DTGVSQNPRHKITKRGQNVTFRCDPISEHNRLYWYRQTLGQGPEFLTYFQNEAQLEKSRLLSDRFSAERPKGSFSTLEIQRTEQGDSAMYLCASSLGAREVQYFGAGTRLSVL.